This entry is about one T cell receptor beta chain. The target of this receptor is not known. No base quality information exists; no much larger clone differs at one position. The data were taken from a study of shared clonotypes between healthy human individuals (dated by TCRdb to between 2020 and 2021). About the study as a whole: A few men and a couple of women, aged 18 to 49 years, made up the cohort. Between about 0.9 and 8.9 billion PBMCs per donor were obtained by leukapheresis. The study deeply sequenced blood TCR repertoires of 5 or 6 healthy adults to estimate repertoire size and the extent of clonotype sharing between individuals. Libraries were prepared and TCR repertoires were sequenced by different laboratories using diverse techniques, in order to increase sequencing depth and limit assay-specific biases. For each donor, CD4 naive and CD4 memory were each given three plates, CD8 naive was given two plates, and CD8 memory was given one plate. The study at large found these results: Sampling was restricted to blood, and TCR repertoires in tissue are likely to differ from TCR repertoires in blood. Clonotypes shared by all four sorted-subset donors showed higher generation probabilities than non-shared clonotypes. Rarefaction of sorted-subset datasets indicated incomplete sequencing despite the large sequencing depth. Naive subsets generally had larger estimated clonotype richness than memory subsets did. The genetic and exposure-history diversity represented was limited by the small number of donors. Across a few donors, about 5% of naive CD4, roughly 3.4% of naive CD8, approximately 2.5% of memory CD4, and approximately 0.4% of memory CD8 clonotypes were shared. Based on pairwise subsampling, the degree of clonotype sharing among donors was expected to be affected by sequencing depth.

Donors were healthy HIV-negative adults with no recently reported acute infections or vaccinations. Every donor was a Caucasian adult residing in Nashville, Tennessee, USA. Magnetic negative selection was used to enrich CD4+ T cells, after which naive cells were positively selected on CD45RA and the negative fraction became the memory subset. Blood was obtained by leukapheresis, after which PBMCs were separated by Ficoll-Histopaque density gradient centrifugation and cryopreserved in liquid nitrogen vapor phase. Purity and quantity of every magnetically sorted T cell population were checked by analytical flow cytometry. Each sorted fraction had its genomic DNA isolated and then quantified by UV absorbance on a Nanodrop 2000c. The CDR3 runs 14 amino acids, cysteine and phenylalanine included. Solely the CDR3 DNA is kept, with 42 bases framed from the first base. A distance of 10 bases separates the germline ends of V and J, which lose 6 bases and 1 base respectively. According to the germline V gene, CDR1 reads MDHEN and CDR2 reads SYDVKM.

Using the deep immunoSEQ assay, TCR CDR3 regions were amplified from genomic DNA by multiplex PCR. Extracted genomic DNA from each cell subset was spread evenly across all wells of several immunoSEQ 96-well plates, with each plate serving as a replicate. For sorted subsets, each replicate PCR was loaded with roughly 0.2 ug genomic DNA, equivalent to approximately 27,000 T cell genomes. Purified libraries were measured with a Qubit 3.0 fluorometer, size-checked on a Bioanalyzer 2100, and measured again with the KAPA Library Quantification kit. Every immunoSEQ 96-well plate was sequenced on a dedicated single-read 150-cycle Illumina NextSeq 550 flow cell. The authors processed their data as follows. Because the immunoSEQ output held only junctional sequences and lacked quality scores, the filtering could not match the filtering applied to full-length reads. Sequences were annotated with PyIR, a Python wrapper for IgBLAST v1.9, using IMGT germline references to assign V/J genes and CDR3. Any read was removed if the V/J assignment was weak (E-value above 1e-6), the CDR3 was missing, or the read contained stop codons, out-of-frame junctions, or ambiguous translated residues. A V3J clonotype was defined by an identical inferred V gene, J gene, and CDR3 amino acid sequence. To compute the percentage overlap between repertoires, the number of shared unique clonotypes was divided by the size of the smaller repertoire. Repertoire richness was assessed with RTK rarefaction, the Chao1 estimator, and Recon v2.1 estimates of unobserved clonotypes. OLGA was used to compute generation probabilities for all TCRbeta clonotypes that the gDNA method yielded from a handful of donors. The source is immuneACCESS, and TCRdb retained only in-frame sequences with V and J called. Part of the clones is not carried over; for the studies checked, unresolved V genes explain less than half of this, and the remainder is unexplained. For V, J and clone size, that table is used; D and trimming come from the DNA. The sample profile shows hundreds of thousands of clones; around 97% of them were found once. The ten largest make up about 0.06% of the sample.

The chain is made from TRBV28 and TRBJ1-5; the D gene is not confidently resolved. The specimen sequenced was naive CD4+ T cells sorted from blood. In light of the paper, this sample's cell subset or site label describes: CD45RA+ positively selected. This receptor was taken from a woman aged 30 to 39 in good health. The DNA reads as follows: TGTGCCAGCAGGCACCTCGGAAGCAATCAGCCCCAGCATTTT. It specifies CASRHLGSNQPQHF. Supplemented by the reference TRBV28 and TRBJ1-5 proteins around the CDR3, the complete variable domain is DVKVTQSSRYLVKRTGEKVFLECVQDMDHENMFWYRQDPGLGLRLIYFSYDVKMKEKGDIPEGYSVSREKKERFSLILESASTNQTSMYLCASRHLGSNQPQHFGDGTRLSIL.